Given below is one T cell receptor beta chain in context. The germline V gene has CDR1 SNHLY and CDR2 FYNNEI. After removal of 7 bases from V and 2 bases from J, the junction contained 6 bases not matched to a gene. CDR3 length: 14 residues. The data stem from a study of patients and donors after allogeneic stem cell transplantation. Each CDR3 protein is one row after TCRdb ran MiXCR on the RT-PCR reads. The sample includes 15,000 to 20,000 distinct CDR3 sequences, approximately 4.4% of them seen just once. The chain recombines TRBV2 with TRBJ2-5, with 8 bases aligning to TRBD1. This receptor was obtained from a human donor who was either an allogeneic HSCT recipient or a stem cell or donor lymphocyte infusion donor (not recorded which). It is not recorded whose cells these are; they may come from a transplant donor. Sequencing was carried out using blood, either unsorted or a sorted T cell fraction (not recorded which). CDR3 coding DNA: TGTGCCAGCAAAATAGGGACAGGTCAAGAGACCCAGTACTTC. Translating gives CASKIGTGQETQYF.